The present T cell receptor beta chain was sequenced within a study of blood T cell repertoires in COVID-19. Study context: Sources were T cells, B-cell-depleted T cells, or PBMCs; the material itself was cDNA or gDNA.

In the original workflow: Reference gene primer amplification yielded estimated nucleated cell counts. The repertoire was sequenced with immunoSEQ multiplex PCR; TCRdb's copy has only in-frame clones and lacks some. The DNA gave D and trimming, while V, J and clone size come from that table. Of about 100,000 clones detected, 70% to 80% appear once; the ten largest clones hold approximately 30%. This clone was detected many times. The TCR sequence derives from an older man with active or convalescent COVID-19. The sample was peripheral blood.

Written as DNA, the CDR3 is TGTGCCAGCAGATCGGACAGGGCCACAGATACGCAGTATTTT. Its translation: CASRSDRATDTQYF. V is TRBV5-4 and J is TRBJ2-3; 8 bases fit TRBD1. CDR1 and CDR2 (germline): SGHNT, YYREEE (reference sequence). This CDR3 is built from 14 residues. Trimming took 5 bases from V and 2 from J; bases not matched to a gene: 4.